This TCR beta chain was documented in a study of vaccination and CD4 T cells after COVID-19 (dated by TCRdb to the early 2020s). Broadly, across the study: Every convalescent patient had a positive nasal swab PCR test for SARS-CoV-2, with mild disease in several patients and severe disease in one. In the convalescent cohort there were six males and four females, among whom were two Hispanic individuals, seven Caucasians, two Asians and one multiracial person. Two doses of either the Pfizer-BioNTech BNT162b2 vaccine (n=8) or the Moderna mRNA-1273 vaccine (n=2) were administered to participants. Post-COVID blood samples were collected from convalescent patients a median of around 96 days after diagnosis, with a range of about 30 to 161 days. Post-vaccine blood samples were obtained a median of around 74 days after the second vaccine dose, with a range of about 12 to 241 days. Culture stimuli were overlapping spike peptide pools from SARS-CoV-2 and from the common cold coronaviruses HCoV-NL63, HCoV-OC43 and HCoV-229E. As controls, cultures received a CEFX viral epitope pool (the positive control), an HIV-1 Nef peptide pool (the negative control), or no peptide at all. The spike-specific CD4+ TCR repertoire was compared before and after mRNA vaccination in 10 to 11 COVID-19 convalescent patients and several infection-naive healthy vaccine recipients. Results and caveats for the whole study, not just this receptor: Among the post-vaccine SARS-CoV-2-reactive clones in convalescent patients, a median about 87% showed up only after vaccination, which suggests vaccine-specific priming. The median count of SARS-CoV-2-reactive clonotypes went up from 21 after infection to about 40 after vaccination, although the change was not significant. The number of convalescent patients in the study was relatively small, and the study did not examine early timepoints following natural infection. Of the vaccine-specific clones in convalescent patients, 304 of 307, or nearly all, reacted only to SARS-CoV-2 spike and did not cross-react with common cold coronaviruses.

On this clonotype: Its antigen has not been determined. No much larger clone is present one base from it, and per-base qualities are unavailable.

V is cut by 2 bases and J by 1 base, and the space between the germline ends is 11 bases. The CDR3 goes from the cysteine to the phenylalanine over 14 residues. Only CDR3 DNA is held: 42 bases, read in frame from base 1. The germline V gene encodes CDR1 GTSNPN and CDR2 SVGIG (reference sequence). Taken with the paper, the label for treatment or condition translates to: roughly 10-day PBMC culture with coronavirus spike peptide pools or control peptides (ViraFEST assay). The ViraFEST assay, used in the study, expanded antigen-specific T cells with peptide pools and then identified the expanded clonotypes through TCR sequencing. Positive SARS-CoV-2 PCR tests in the convalescent patients dated from March to December 2020, before Alpha, Beta and Delta variants emerged in the United States. Fewer than 2.5 million PBMCs per well were cultured in IMDM with approximately 4.9% human AB serum and roughly 10 IU/ml IL-2, plus 10 ug/ml peptide pools. On days 3 and 7, half of the culture medium was replaced with fresh IL-2-containing medium. CD4+ T cells were isolated after around ten days of culture through negative selection using the EasySep CD4+ T cell isolation kit. Ficoll-Paque Plus gradient centrifugation was used to isolate PBMCs from whole blood, and the isolated PBMCs were then either used fresh or cryopreserved at -140C. In general, triplicate wells were set up for every culture condition.

The library was built by means of PCR. At the Johns Hopkins FTIC core, DNA from the cultured CD4+ T cells underwent TCR sequencing with the Oncomine TCR Beta short-read assay. The QIAamp micro DNA kit was used to extract genomic DNA from the cultured CD4+ T cells. Oncomine TCR Beta libraries from cultured CD4+ T cells were pooled using unique dual indexes and sequenced on an Illumina iSeq 100. Under the source paper's analysis protocol: Non-productive sequences were filtered out, and CDR3s that did not start with C, did not end with F or W, or were shorter than 7 amino acids were discarded. Antigen-specific clonotypes were identified using the MANAFEST web application through comparison of peptide-stimulated wells with reference and other culture wells. Positive clones required FDR below 0.05, an odds ratio above 5, and productive frequency above 0.1% in at least two of three replicate wells. Clonotypes that were significantly expanded in both SARS-CoV-2 spike wells and at least one common cold coronavirus spike condition were defined as cross-reactive. Using R version 3.6.1, CDR3 homology was evaluated through Levenshtein distances (stringdist) along with unrooted phylogenetic trees (ape). TCRdb ran its own pipeline on the public reads, namely fastp trimming at Q25 and MiXCR clone calling, and kept in-frame beta chains. Entries that share a CDR3 protein sequence are merged under the most common genes and DNA. The V and J calls and clone size are TCRdb's, not the authors'. The sample table records approximately 15,000 distinct CDR3 sequences; less than 70% of these occur just once. The ten largest clonotypes hold about 5% of the sample.

The sequence links TRBV30 to TRBJ1-2, with the identity of the D gene unclear. The sequence was obtained from a human donor who had recovered from COVID-19. This material consisted of CD4+ T cells from blood, cultured in vitro, taken before SARS-CoV-2 vaccination. The CDR3 has the sequence CAWSPQRINYGYTF. The sequenced DNA: TGTGCCTGGAGTCCCCAGAGAATTAACTATGGCTACACCTTC. The CDR3, completed at both ends by the reference TRBV30 and TRBJ1-2 genes, gives the full variable domain SQTIHQWPATLVQPVGSPLSLECTVEGTSNPNLYWYRQAAGRGLQLLFYSVGIGQISSEVPQNLSASRPQDRQFILSSKKLLLSDSGFYLCAWSPQRINYGYTFGSGTRLTVV.